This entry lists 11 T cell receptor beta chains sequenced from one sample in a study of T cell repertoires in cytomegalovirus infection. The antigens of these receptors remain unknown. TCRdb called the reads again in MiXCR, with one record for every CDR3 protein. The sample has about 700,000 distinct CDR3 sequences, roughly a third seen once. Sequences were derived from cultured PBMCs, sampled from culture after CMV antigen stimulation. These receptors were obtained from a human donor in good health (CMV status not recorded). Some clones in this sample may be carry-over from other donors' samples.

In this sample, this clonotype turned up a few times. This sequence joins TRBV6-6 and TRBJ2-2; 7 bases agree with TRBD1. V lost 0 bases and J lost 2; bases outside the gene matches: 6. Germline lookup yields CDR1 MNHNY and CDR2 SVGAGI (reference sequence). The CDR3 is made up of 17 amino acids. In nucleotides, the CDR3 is TGTGCCAGCAGTTACTCCGTGACAGGGAGAAACACCGGGGAGCTGTTTTTT. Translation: CASSYSVTGRNTGELFF.

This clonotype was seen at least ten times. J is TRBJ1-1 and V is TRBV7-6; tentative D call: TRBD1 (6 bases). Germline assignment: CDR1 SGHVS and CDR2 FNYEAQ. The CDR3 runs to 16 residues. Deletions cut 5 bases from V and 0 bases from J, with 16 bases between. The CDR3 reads CASSALSRGMNTEAFF. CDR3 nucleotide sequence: TGTGCCAGCAGCGCCCTCAGTAGGGGGATGAACACTGAAGCTTTCTTT.

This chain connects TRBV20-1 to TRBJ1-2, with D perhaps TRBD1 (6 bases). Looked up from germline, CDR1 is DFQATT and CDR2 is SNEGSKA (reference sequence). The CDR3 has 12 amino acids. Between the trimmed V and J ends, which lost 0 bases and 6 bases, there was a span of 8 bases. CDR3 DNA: TGCAGTGCTAGAGACTACAGGGATGGCTACACCTTC. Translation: CSARDYRDGYTF.

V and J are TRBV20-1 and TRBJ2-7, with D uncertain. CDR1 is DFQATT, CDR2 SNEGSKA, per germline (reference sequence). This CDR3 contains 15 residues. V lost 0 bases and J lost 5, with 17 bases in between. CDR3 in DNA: TGCAGTGCTAGAGATCGGTACTTTTCCAGACACGAGCAGTACTTC. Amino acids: CSARDRYFSRHEQYF.

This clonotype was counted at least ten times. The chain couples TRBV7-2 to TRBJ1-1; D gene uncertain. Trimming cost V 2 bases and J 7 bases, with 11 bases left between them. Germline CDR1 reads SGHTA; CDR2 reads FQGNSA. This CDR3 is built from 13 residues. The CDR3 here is CASSLTSQVEAFF. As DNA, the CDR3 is TGTGCCAGCAGCTTAACTAGTCAGGTTGAAGCTTTCTTT.

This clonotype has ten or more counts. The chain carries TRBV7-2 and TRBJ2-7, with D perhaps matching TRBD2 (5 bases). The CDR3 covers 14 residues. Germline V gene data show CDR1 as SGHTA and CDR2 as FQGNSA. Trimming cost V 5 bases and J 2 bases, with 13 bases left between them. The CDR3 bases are TGTGCCAGCAGCCTCCAGCGAGGGCCCTACGAGCAGTACTTC. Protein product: CASSLQRGPYEQYF.

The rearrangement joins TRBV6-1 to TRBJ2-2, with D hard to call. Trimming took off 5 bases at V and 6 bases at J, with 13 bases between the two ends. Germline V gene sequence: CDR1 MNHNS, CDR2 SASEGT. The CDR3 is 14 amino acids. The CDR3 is CASSTLLGAGELFF. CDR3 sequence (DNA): TGTGCCAGCAGTACCCTTTTGGGCGCCGGGGAGCTGTTTTTT.

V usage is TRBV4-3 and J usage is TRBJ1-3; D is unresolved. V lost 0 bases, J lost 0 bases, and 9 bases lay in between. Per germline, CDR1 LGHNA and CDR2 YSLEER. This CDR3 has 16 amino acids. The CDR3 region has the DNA TGCGCCAGCAGCCAAGATGTGGGTATCTCTGGAAACACCATATATTTT. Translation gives CASSQDVGISGNTIYF.

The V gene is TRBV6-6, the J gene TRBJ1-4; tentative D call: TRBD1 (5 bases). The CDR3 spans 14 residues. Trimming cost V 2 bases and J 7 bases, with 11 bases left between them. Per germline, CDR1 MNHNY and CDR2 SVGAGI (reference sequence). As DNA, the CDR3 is TGTGCCAGCAGTTACCAGGGAGGAGGTGAAAAACTGTTTTTT. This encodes CASSYQGGGEKLFF.

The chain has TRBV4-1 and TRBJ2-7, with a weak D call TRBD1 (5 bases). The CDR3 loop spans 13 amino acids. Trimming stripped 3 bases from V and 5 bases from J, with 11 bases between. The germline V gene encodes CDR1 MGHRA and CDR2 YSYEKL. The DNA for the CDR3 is TGCGCCAGCAGCCAGCCCTGGGGCGACGAGCAGTACTTC. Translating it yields CASSQPWGDEQYF.

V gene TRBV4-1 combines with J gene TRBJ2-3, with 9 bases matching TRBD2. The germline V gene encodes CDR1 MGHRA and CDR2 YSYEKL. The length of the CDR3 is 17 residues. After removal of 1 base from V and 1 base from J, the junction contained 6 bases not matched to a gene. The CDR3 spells CASSQGRGGPGTDTQYF. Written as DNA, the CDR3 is TGCGCCAGCAGCCAAGGGCGGGGGGGCCCAGGCACAGATACGCAGTATTTT.